This TCR beta chain appears in the sequencing data of a study of PD-1 blockade in classical Hodgkin lymphoma. Study outcomes and limitations: For complete responders, baseline diversity was comparable to that of newly diagnosed patients. At baseline, newly diagnosed patients reportedly showed less TCR diversity than healthy donors.

For this clone: No antigen is known for it.

Using immunoSEQ multiplex PCR, the repertoire was profiled, and TCRdb retains in-frame clones only, with some absent. The sample consists of under 30,000 clones, roughly 70% of them appearing once. CDR3 length: 12 residues. The V and J ends lost 3 bases and 3 bases respectively, with 6 bases between them. CDR1 and CDR2 from the germline V gene are MNHEY and SVGAGI. Patients all relapsed after autologous stem cell transplantation, and there was variation in brentuximab vedotin exposure. The chain has TRBV6-5 and TRBJ2-7; D ambiguous. The receptor comes from a human donor with classical Hodgkin lymphoma. Sequenced material: peripheral blood mononuclear cells (PBMCs), taken before the second cycle of nivolumab. The CDR3 DNA reads as TGTGCCAGCAGTTATTATGGCTACGAGCAGTACTTC. It encodes CASSYYGYEQYF.